This TCR beta chain was retrieved from a study of shared clonotypes between healthy human individuals. Findings and caveats of the study: Non-shared clonotypes were found to have lower generation probabilities than the clonotypes that were shared by all four of the sorted-subset donors. Blood was the only sampled material, and tissue repertoires likely differ. Several donors shared about 5% of their naive CD4 clonotypes.

Naive CD8 cells were CD45RO-negative, positively selected for CCR7, excluding terminally differentiated effector memory CD45RA+ cells. CDR3 length equals 11 residues. CDR1 and CDR2 (germline): SGHRS, YFSETQ. This clone was picked up a small number of times. No antigen is known for it. A read error may produce the germline difference seen at one junction end. The sample has other DNA sequences that encode this CDR3 too. The authors split each subset's genomic DNA evenly across several immunoSEQ plates. Libraries were prepared by immunoSEQ multiplex PCR; TCRdb keeps only in-frame clonotypes and omits some of them. This sample has some 2 million clones, with over 85% found just once.

Sequenced: naive CD8+ T cells sorted from blood. This sequence was found in a man aged 18-30 years in good health. The chain joins TRBV5-1 to TRBJ2-1, with D unclear. The CDR3 loop is CASSSDNEQFF. The CDR3, as DNA: TGCGCCAGCAGCTCCGACAATGAGCAGTTCTTC.